This TCR beta chain was obtained from a study of blood T cells in healthy people across ages. Points from the study as a whole: Versus aged donors, long-lived donors had higher diversity and more naive CD4+ cells. With unsorted PBMCs, a conclusive comparison of naive versus antigen-experienced cells was not possible.

Germline V gives CDR1 LGHNA, CDR2 YSLEER. The CDR3 loop spans 17 amino acids. Trimming removed 0 bases from V and 1 base from J, with 16 bases in between. A second roughly 7 to 11 cycle PCR used barcoded and J-beta primers. Using its own MiXCR run on the 5' RACE reads, TCRdb lists one record per CDR3 protein. The sample contains over 1,500,000 distinct CDR3 sequences, about two fifths of which appear only once. Points on this clonotype: Its antigen is as yet unknown.

The individuals who served as donors were healthy Caucasians living in Russia, aged about 6 to 90. This clonotype originated in a human donor in good health. The chain combines TRBV4-3 with TRBJ2-7; D is unresolved. Sequenced sample: blood. The CDR3 reads CASSQDLSVIGSYEQYF. The CDR3 nucleotides are TGCGCCAGCAGCCAAGATCTATCCGTCATCGGATCCTACGAGCAGTACTTC.